The 20 T cell receptor beta chains below were found in one sample sequenced in a study of human T cells and chemical hapten exposure. TCRdb re-derived calls from the RACE reads in MiXCR, one entry per CDR3 protein. The table has a few hundred thousand distinct CDR3 sequences, 4.5% to 5.5% seen once. Regarding time point: pre-sensitization, week 0. The treatment here: therapeutic diphenylcyclopropenone sensitization with weekly scalp DPC. This specimen consisted of whole blood, obtained in connection with sensitization to the hapten diphenylcyclopropenone (DPC). These receptors all stem from a woman aged 18-35 years with alopecia areata. Some clones in this sample may be carry-over from other donors' samples.

This clonotype was recorded a few times. V is TRBV2 and J is TRBJ1-5, with D possibly TRBD1 on 5 matching bases. Trimming stripped 7 bases from V and 5 bases from J, with 15 bases between. CDR3 length equals 14 residues. Germline CDR1 is SNHLY and CDR2 is FYNNEI. The CDR3 DNA follows: TGTGCCAGCAACGGGCAGGGAGACTATCAGCCCCAGCATTTT. Protein sequence: CASNGQGDYQPQHF. The whole variable domain, remainder taken from reference TRBV2 and TRBJ1-5, is EPEVTQTPSHQVTQMGQEVILRCVPISNHLYFYWYRQILGQKVEFLVSFYNNEISEKSEIFDDQFSVERPDGSNFTLKIRSTKLEDSAMYFCASNGQGDYQPQHFGDGTRLSIL.

The table lists this clonotype with a few counts. V usage is TRBV9 and J usage is TRBJ2-7; 13 nucleotides match TRBD2. Germline lookup yields CDR1 SGDLS and CDR2 YYNGEE. CDR3 size: 19 residues. V was pared by 0 bases and J by 0 bases, with 9 bases of the junction left unmatched. The DNA for the CDR3 is TGTGCCAGCAGCGTAGGACTAGCGGGGGGCCTCCCGTCCTCCTACGAGCAGTACTTC. Residues: CASSVGLAGGLPSSYEQYF.

This clonotype was seen at least ten times. A read error may account for a junction end that differs from germline. The gene calls are TRBV4-3 and TRBJ2-1; possible D gene TRBD2, 5 bases. CDR1 is LGHNA and CDR2 is YSLEER in the germline V gene. The length of the CDR3 is 13 residues. The CDR3: CASSQEPTRPLRF. The CDR3 coding sequence is TGCGCCAGCAGCCAAGAACCAACTAGACCCTTGAGGTTT.

The rearrangement links TRBV5-8 to TRBJ1-5; D gene ambiguous. There are 17 residues in the CDR3. The germline V and J ends were trimmed by 4 bases and 0 bases, with 17 bases remaining between them. CDR1 SGHTS and CDR2 YDEGEE come from the germline V gene. CDR3 protein: CASSPLKGPYSNQPQHF. Written as DNA, the CDR3 is TGTGCCAGCAGCCCACTCAAAGGTCCCTATAGCAATCAGCCCCAGCATTTT.

This clonotype was observed many times. V gene TRBV7-2 combines with J gene TRBJ1-1, with D possibly matching TRBD1 (5 bases). From germline, CDR1 is SGHTA and CDR2 FQGNSA. This CDR3 contains 19 residues. V was clipped by 2 bases and J by 2 bases, with 24 bases between them. CDR3 region: CASSLSSVGKRGFNTEAFF. CDR3 nucleotide sequence: TGTGCCAGCAGCTTAAGCTCCGTAGGGAAACGGGGCTTTAACACTGAAGCTTTCTTT.

The V gene is TRBV7-2, the J gene TRBJ1-6; the D gene is possibly TRBD1 (5 bases). Trimming took off 4 bases at V and 2 bases at J, with 9 bases between the two ends. CDR3 length: 15 residues. CDR1 is SGHTA and CDR2 is FQGNSA in the germline V gene. The CDR3 spells CASSSGRPYNSPLHF. The DNA of the CDR3 is TGTGCCAGCAGCTCGGGACGGCCCTATAATTCACCCCTCCACTTT.

This clonotype was observed at least ten times. CDR3 residues: CSAIQLGNTEAFF. As DNA, the CDR3 is TGCAGTGCTATCCAGCTAGGGAACACTGAAGCTTTCTTT. J is TRBJ1-1 and V is TRBV20-1, with no clear D. Trimming stripped 4 bases from V and 1 base from J, with 10 bases between. The CDR3 loop spans 13 amino acids. From germline, CDR1 is DFQATT and CDR2 SNEGSKA (reference sequence).

With respect to this clonotype: Its ends do not fully match the called genes, so a read error is possible. The rearrangement links TRBV7-2 to TRBJ2-5; 8 bases line up with TRBD2. This CDR3 region has 14 residues. The germline V gene has CDR1 SGHTA and CDR2 FQGNSA. CDR3 region: CWTRGGGPRETQYF. CDR3 nucleotide sequence: TGTTGGACCCGGGGCGGGGGGCCCAGAGAGACCCAGTATTTC. The full variable domain, completed using reference TRBV7-2 and TRBJ2-5, is GAGVSQSPSNKVTEKGKDVELRCDPISGHTALYWYRQSLGQGLEFLIYFQGNSAPDKSGLPSDRFSAERTGGSVSTLTIQRTQQEDSAVYLCWTRGGGPRETQYFGPGTRLLVL.

The sample holds many counts of this clonotype. The chain employs TRBV24-1 and TRBJ1-2, with D hard to call. Deletions cut 2 bases from V and 3 bases from J, with 3 bases between. This CDR3 spans 12 amino acids. Germline CDR1 and CDR2: KGHDR and SFDVKD. CDR3 DNA sequence: TGTGCCACCAGTGATTCGGACTATGGCTACACCTTC. Amino acid sequence: CATSDSDYGYTF.

This clonotype was seen a handful of times. The rearrangement joins TRBV18 to TRBJ2-7; D assignment may be TRBD1 or TRBD2 (5 bases each). The CDR3 contains 15 residues. Germline CDR1 KGHSH, CDR2 LQKENI. V was pared by 4 bases and J by 4 bases, with 17 bases between. The CDR3 spells CASSLGTDLKYEQYF. DNA of the CDR3: TGTGCCAGCTCACTTGGGACGGACTTGAAGTACGAGCAGTACTTC.

The table lists this clonotype with many counts. The chain is built from TRBV2 and TRBJ1-5, with D unclear. CDR1 and CDR2 (germline): SNHLY, FYNNEI. The CDR3 extends over 16 amino acids. Trimming left V 8 bases short and J 4 bases short, with 21 bases between. For the CDR3, the DNA is TGTGCCAGCTCGGGTCCCATCTCATCTTATAATCAGCCCCAGCATTTT. Its translation: CASSGPISSYNQPQHF.

The V gene is TRBV12-3 or TRBV12-4, the J gene TRBJ1-2, with 7 bases lining up with TRBD1. The CDR3 spans 14 residues. V lost 5 bases and J lost 1; bases outside the gene matches: 4. CDR3 sequence (DNA): TGTGCCAGCAGTCCGGACAGGAATAACTATGGCTACACCTTC. Amino acid sequence: CASSPDRNNYGYTF.

This chain links TRBV12-3 or TRBV12-4 with TRBJ1-3, with D uncertain. The ends were cut back, 8 bases at V and 0 bases at J, with 11 bases in the middle. This CDR3 spans 14 amino acids. CDR3 DNA: TGTGCCAGCGGTACTCTCTACTCTGGAAACACCATATATTTT. Translated, it gives CASGTLYSGNTIYF.

This chain uses TRBV12-3 or TRBV12-4 with TRBJ1-1; the D is unclear. The length of the CDR3 is 14 residues. With 5 bases removed from V and 1 base from J, the gap between germline ends came to 11 bases. The CDR3 nucleotides read TGTGCCAGCAGTCCGCGACCGAAGAACACTGAAGCTTTCTTT. It is translated as CASSPRPKNTEAFF.

This clonotype has just a few counts. V gene TRBV5-1 combines with J gene TRBJ2-3; D may match TRBD1 or TRBD2 (6 bases each). Germline loops: CDR1 SGHRS, CDR2 YFSETQ. This CDR3 contains 17 residues. V was clipped by 0 bases and J by 1 base, with 15 bases between them. The CDR3 DNA reads TGCGCCAGCAGCTTGGAGGGGGACTCCCTGGGCACAGATACGCAGTATTTT. The encoded protein is CASSLEGDSLGTDTQYF.

This clonotype was found once. CDR3 bases: TGTGCCAGCACACCCGCCGGGACAGGCACGGAAGCTTTCTTT. This translates into CASTPAGTGTEAFF. The chain recombines TRBV6-2 or TRBV6-3 with TRBJ1-1; 8 positions match TRBD1. CDR1 and CDR2 (germline): MNHEY, SVGEGT. There are 14 residues in the CDR3. V was clipped by 7 bases and J by 8 bases; unmatched bases: 12.

This clonotype was counted a few times. V usage is TRBV27 and J usage is TRBJ1-2; D remains ambiguous. Germline assignment: CDR1 MNHEY and CDR2 SMNVEV (reference sequence). V was shortened by 5 bases and J by 8 bases, with 12 bases between the two germline ends. The CDR3 runs 12 residues. CDR3 amino acids: CASSTPEGGYTF. The CDR3 nucleotides read TGTGCCAGCAGTACCCCCGAGGGCGGCTACACCTTC.

This clonotype occurred many times. The rearrangement uses TRBV4-1 and TRBJ2-1, with D maybe TRBD1 (6 bases). Germline V gene data show CDR1 as MGHRA and CDR2 as YSYEKL. The CDR3 consists of 14 residues. V gave up 0 bases and J gave up 3 bases, with 6 bases separating them. CDR3 residues: CASSQEDSYNEQFF. The CDR3 coding sequence is TGCGCCAGCAGCCAAGAGGACAGCTACAATGAGCAGTTCTTC.

The V call is TRBV6-2 or TRBV6-3, the J call TRBJ2-5; perhaps TRBD2 as D (5 bases). This CDR3 is built from 14 residues. The germline CDR1 and CDR2 sequences are MNHEY and SVGEGT. The V end was cut by 6 bases, the J end by 2 bases, with 13 bases between. As DNA, the CDR3 is TGTGCCAGCAGCCTGACTACCTTACAAGAGACCCAGTACTTC. Protein: CASSLTTLQETQYF.

This clonotype was counted many times. This chain uses TRBV6-5 with TRBJ2-7; TRBD1 matches 8 bases. This CDR3 has 14 residues. Germline V gene sequence: CDR1 MNHEY, CDR2 SVGAGI. V was pared by 7 bases and J by 0 bases, with 5 bases of the junction left unmatched. The chain's CDR3 is CASTRQGSSYEQYF. CDR3 nucleotides: TGTGCCAGCACCCGACAGGGGAGCTCCTACGAGCAGTACTTC.